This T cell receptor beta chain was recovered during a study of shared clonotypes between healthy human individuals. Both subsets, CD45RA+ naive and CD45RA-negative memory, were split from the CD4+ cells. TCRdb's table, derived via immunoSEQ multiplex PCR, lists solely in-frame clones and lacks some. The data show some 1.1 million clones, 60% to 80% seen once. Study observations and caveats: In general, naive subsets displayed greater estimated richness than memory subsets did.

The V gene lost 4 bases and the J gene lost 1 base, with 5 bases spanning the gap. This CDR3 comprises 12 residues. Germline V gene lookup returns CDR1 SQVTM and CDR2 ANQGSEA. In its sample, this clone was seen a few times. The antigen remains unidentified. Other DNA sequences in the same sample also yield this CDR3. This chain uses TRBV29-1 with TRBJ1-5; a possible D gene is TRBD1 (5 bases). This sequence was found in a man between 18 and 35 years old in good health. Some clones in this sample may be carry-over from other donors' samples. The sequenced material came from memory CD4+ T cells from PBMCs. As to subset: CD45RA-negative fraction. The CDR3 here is CSVAGSNQPQHF. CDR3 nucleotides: TGCAGCGTTGCAGGGAGCAATCAGCCCCAGCATTTT.